This T cell receptor beta chain was sequenced in a study of resident and recirculating memory T cells in vitiligo. Only a few counts were recorded for this clone. In germline, CDR1 is SEHNR, CDR2 FQNEAQ (reference sequence). The V gene end was trimmed by 7 bases and the J gene end by 0 bases; junction bases not matched to a gene: 7. The CDR3 loop spans 16 amino acids. This table comes from immunoSEQ multiplex PCR, and its TCRdb copy is limited to in-frame clones, with some not included. The sample has roughly 80,000 clones, about 91% seen once. The sequence was obtained from a male donor with vitiligo. The chain combines TRBV7-9 with TRBJ1-3; TRBD1 aligns across 9 bases. Input material: blood. The CDR3 DNA reads TGTGCCAGCACCTCCTTGGGACAGGGCTCTGGAAACACCATATATTTT. This gives the protein CASTSLGQGSGNTIYF.